Each of the 15 T cell receptor beta chains below was sequenced from the same sample in a study of identical twins. TCRdb passed the 5' RACE reads through MiXCR, listing each CDR3 protein once. The data contain 600,000 to 850,000 distinct CDR3 sequences, approximately 18% of them singletons. These same data were also listed under a study on T cells expressing NK-cell markers.

Input material: PBMCs. These receptors were taken from a woman between 18 and 30 years old in good health.

This clonotype was recorded a few times. The J gene is TRBJ1-1, the V gene TRBV6-1; D may be TRBD1 (6 bases). The CDR3 runs 14 residues. Germline-derived CDR1 and CDR2 are MNHNS and SASEGT. Trimming took 6 bases from V and 2 from J, leaving 13 bases between them. This chain's CDR3 is CASSQQGPNTEAFF. The CDR3 bases are TGTGCCAGCAGCCAACAGGGCCCTAACACTGAAGCTTTCTTT.

The chain links TRBV5-6 to TRBJ2-7; TRBD1 might be the D (6 bases). Trimming removed 6 bases from V and 3 bases from J, with 13 bases in between. This CDR3 is 13 amino acids long. Germline V gene lookup returns CDR1 SGHDT and CDR2 YYEEEE. The CDR3 coding sequence is TGTGCCAGCACCAGGCGGACAGTCTACGAGCAGTACTTC. Translated, it gives CASTRRTVYEQYF.

The count of this clonotype is one. The V call is TRBV7-2, the J call TRBJ2-7; no clear D gene. With 7 bases removed from V and 5 bases from J, the gap between germline ends came to 18 bases. The CDR3 loop spans 14 amino acids. Germline-derived CDR1 and CDR2 are SGHTA and FQGNSA. This chain's CDR3 is CASNPDRWSDEQYF. DNA for the CDR3: TGTGCCAGCAACCCGGACCGCTGGAGTGACGAGCAGTACTTC.

This clonotype was detected a few times. The rearrangement joins TRBV5-6 to TRBJ2-2; no clear D gene. This CDR3 is built from 14 residues. V lost 2 bases to trimming and J lost 5 bases, with 10 bases between them. Germline CDR1 SGHDT, CDR2 YYEEEE. Here the CDR3 reads CASSFGSLTGELFF. The CDR3 bases are TGTGCCAGCAGCTTCGGCTCTTTAACCGGGGAGCTGTTTTTT.

This clonotype was picked up a small number of times. The chain employs TRBV5-1 and TRBJ2-3; 10 nucleotides match TRBD2. V dropped 4 bases and J dropped 2; count of bases not matched to a gene: 7. CDR3 length: 16 amino acids. CDR1 and CDR2 from the germline V gene are SGHRS and YFSETQ. CDR3 protein: CASSVLAGGPTDTQYF. The CDR3 DNA reads as TGCGCCAGCAGCGTATTAGCGGGGGGACCCACAGATACGCAGTATTTT.

The V gene is TRBV2, the J gene TRBJ2-1, with D perhaps TRBD1 or TRBD2 (5 bases each). Between the trimmed V and J ends, which lost 9 bases and 7 bases, there was a span of 16 bases. The CDR3 is 13 amino acids. Germline values: CDR1 SNHLY, CDR2 FYNNEI. CDR3 bases: TGTGCCAGTAGAAACGACTGGGGGAATGAGCAGTTCTTC. It specifies CASRNDWGNEQFF.

This clonotype was counted at least ten times. The V and J genes are TRBV7-3 and TRBJ1-5, with no clear D. CDR3 length: 12 residues. Trimming pared 4 bases from V and 3 bases from J, leaving 4 bases between. Germline V gene lookup returns CDR1 SGHTA and CDR2 FQGTGA. This CDR3 is CASSSNNQPQHF. The CDR3 coding sequence is TGTGCCAGCAGCTCCAACAATCAGCCCCAGCATTTT. The full variable domain, in which reference TRBV7-3 and TRBJ1-5 provide the parts outside the CDR3, is GAGVSQTPSNKVTEKGKYVELRCDPISGHTALYWYRQSLGQGPEFLIYFQGTGAADDSGLPNDRFFAVRPEGSVSTLKIQRTERGDSAVYLCASSSNNQPQHFGDGTRLSIL.

The J gene is TRBJ2-3, the V gene TRBV4-3; weak D call: TRBD2 (6 bases). Germline-derived CDR1 and CDR2 are LGHNA and YSLEER. V gave up 4 bases and J gave up 1 base, with 18 bases separating them. CDR3 length equals 17 residues. CDR3 protein: CASSRDWRDLGTDTQYF. Here the CDR3 DNA reads TGCGCCAGCAGCCGCGATTGGAGGGACCTAGGCACAGATACGCAGTATTTT.

The J gene is TRBJ2-1, the V gene TRBV12-3 or TRBV12-4; 9 bases are a match to TRBD2. This CDR3 comprises 17 residues. J gave up 4 bases and V 6 bases, and 13 bases lay outside the gene matches. CDR3 nucleotides: TGTGCCAGCAGCCGGACTAGCGACGAGGGAGCGTACAATGAGCAGTTCTTC. This gives the protein CASSRTSDEGAYNEQFF.

This clonotype was seen only a few times. This chain links TRBV6-2 or TRBV6-3 with TRBJ2-7; D not certain. Germline CDR1 and CDR2: MNHEY and SVGEGT. Trimming stripped 5 bases from V and 5 bases from J, with 10 bases between. The CDR3 totals 12 residues. The CDR3 here is CASSPRANEQYF. CDR3 nucleotide sequence: TGTGCCAGCAGTCCTCGAGCGAACGAGCAGTACTTC.

V gene TRBV12-3 or TRBV12-4 combines with J gene TRBJ2-1; D is possibly TRBD2 (5 bases). The CDR3 loop spans 13 amino acids. V was cut by 3 bases and J by 9 bases, with 12 bases left in between. The CDR3 DNA sequence: TGTGCCAGCAGTTTGGGGAGATCGGGTGAGCAGTTCTTC. Translated, it gives CASSLGRSGEQFF.

This clonotype was observed at least ten times. The chain uses TRBV6-1 and TRBJ1-5, with D unclear. Germline loops: CDR1 MNHNS, CDR2 SASEGT. V was clipped by 6 bases and J by 6 bases, with 12 bases between them. This CDR3 is 13 amino acids long. The CDR3 protein is CASRPAGGQPQHF. The CDR3 coding sequence is TGTGCCAGCAGACCCGCGGGTGGTCAGCCCCAGCATTTT.

The chain employs TRBV7-2 and TRBJ2-2; 7 bases line up with TRBD2. The junction had 3 bases not matched to a gene; V was cut back by 2 bases and J by 0 bases. The CDR3 runs 16 residues. The germline V gene encodes CDR1 SGHTA and CDR2 FQGNSA. CDR3 nucleotide sequence: TGTGCCAGCAGCTTAAGGCGGGGGACGAACACCGGGGAGCTGTTTTTT. Translation: CASSLRRGTNTGELFF.

This clonotype was detected a few times. The chain has TRBV20-1 and TRBJ2-7; 8 bases align to TRBD2. Trimming removed 6 bases from V and 5 bases from J; junction bases left unmatched: 9. Germline V gene sequence: CDR1 DFQATT, CDR2 SNEGSKA (reference sequence). The CDR3 contains 13 residues. CDR3 amino acids: CSAEREPGDEQYF. The CDR3 nucleotides are TGCAGTGCGGAGCGGGAGCCTGGCGACGAGCAGTACTTC.

The chain recombines TRBV7-2 with TRBJ2-7; D remains unclear. The germline V gene encodes CDR1 SGHTA and CDR2 FQGNSA. V dropped 3 bases and J dropped 0 bases, with 12 bases sitting between them. This CDR3 has 15 amino acids. The DNA for the CDR3 is TGTGCCAGCAGCTTTGGACCGCCGAGCTCCTACGAGCAGTACTTC. Its translation is CASSFGPPSSYEQYF. Supplemented by reference TRBV7-2 and TRBJ2-7, the full variable domain reads GAGVSQSPSNKVTEKGKDVELRCDPISGHTALYWYRQSLGQGLEFLIYFQGNSAPDKSGLPSDRFSAERTGGSVSTLTIQRTQQEDSAVYLCASSFGPPSSYEQYFGPGTRLTVT.